Listed here are 9 T cell receptor beta chains from one sample, sequenced in a study of blood T cells in healthy people across ages (dated by TCRdb to 2013 to 2016). The library was produced with 5' RACE. The sample was run on an Illumina HiSeq 2500. A second PCR of roughly 6 to 12 cycles was run with a J-beta primer mix and a sample-barcoded 5' primer. TCRdb itself trimmed the public reads at Q25 with fastp, ran MiXCR and retained productive beta chains. CDR3 protein sequences are deduplicated, and each keeps its most common genes and DNA. Counted in this sample were 1.2 million to 1.5 million distinct CDR3 sequences; approximately 42% of them appeared once. The ten largest clones capture 7% to 9.5% of the sample. The specimen was blood. All receptors derive from a woman between 18 and 30 years old in good health.

This clonotype was seen only a few times. The gene calls are TRBV7-2 and TRBJ1-2; 9 positions match TRBD1. CDR1 SGHTA and CDR2 FQGNSA come from the germline V gene. V trimming: 4 bases; J trimming: 4 bases; junction bases outside the gene matches: 4. CDR3 length equals 14 residues. CDR3 bases: TGTGCCAGCAGCTCGGACAGGGGTGGCTATGGCTACACCTTC. Its protein product is CASSSDRGGYGYTF.

In its sample, this clonotype was seen a few times. This chain joins TRBV5-1 and TRBJ1-2, with TRBD1 identical over 9 bases. The V gene end was trimmed by 4 bases and the J gene end by 6 bases; junction bases not matched to a gene: 13. Germline V CDR1 and CDR2: SGHRS, YFSETQ. The CDR3 loop spans 16 amino acids. For the CDR3, the DNA is TGCGCCAGCAGCCCGGTCCCGGGACAGGGATCGGATGGCTACACCTTC. It is translated as CASSPVPGQGSDGYTF.

Concerning this clonotype: An end of the junction does not agree with germline; a read error may underlie this. J is TRBJ1-2 and V is TRBV12-3 or TRBV12-4; no reliable D call. This CDR3 is 13 amino acids long. The CDR3 is CASSKTVLNGHTF. The CDR3 coding sequence is TGTGCCAGCAGTAAAACAGTACTGAATGGCCACACCTTC.

The chain links TRBV6-2 or TRBV6-3 to TRBJ2-1; D gene unclear. V was trimmed by 6 bases and J by 1 base, leaving 16 bases between them. Germline-derived CDR1 and CDR2 are MNHEY and SVGEGT. CDR3 size: 16 residues. The chain's CDR3 is CASRGYTELSYNEQFF. The DNA for the CDR3 is TGTGCCAGCAGGGGTTATACAGAACTTTCCTACAATGAGCAGTTCTTC.

J is TRBJ2-5 and V is TRBV11-2, with 10 nucleotides matching TRBD2. V shed 0 bases, J shed 11 bases, and the junction held 9 bases outside the gene matches. Germline CDR1 reads SGHAT; CDR2 reads FQNNGV. The CDR3 is 15 amino acids. The DNA of the CDR3 is TGTGCCAGCAGCTTAGATCGAGCGGGAGGGGGAGAGCAGTACTTC. Translated, it gives CASSLDRAGGGEQYF.

This clonotype was recorded a few times. The chain joins TRBV28 to TRBJ2-1, with D perhaps matching TRBD2 (5 bases). The CDR3 covers 12 residues. Trimming shortened V by 11 bases and J by 5 bases, and 13 bases separated the two germline ends. CDR1 is MDHEN and CDR2 is SYDVKM in the germline V gene. The CDR3 region has the DNA TGTGCCGCGAGGCTAGCCCACAATGAGCAGTTCTTC. Its translation is CAARLAHNEQFF.

A remark on this clonotype: A much larger clone lies one base from this, so it may be a read error. This is likely a read error, given that the CDR3 carries no conserved phenylalanine or tryptophan at its end. The chain recombines TRBV10-3 with TRBJ2-1; a possible D gene is TRBD1 (5 bases). Germline V gene data show CDR1 as ENHRY and CDR2 as SYGVKD. The CDR3 length is 13 residues. V gave up 6 bases and J gave up 8 bases, with 14 bases separating them. CDR3 sequence reads: CAIRNQGVDEQFL. The CDR3 bases are TGTGCCATCAGGAACCAGGGTGTGGATGAGCAGTTCTTG.

This sequence joins TRBV11-2 and TRBJ2-1; tentatively, D is TRBD2 (6 bases). This CDR3 comprises 13 residues. From germline, CDR1 is SGHAT and CDR2 FQNNGV. V dropped 5 bases and J dropped 7 bases, with 12 bases sitting between them. CDR3 coding DNA: TGTGCCAGCAGCCGGACTACTCCGAATGAGCAGTTCTTC. Translation: CASSRTTPNEQFF.

The rearrangement joins TRBV21-1 to TRBJ2-5; TRBD2 is the table's D call and was not checked against the DNA. TRBV21-1 corresponds to a pseudogene. The CDR3 runs 15 residues. CDR3 bases: TGTGCCAGCAGCAAAGGAAAGGGTCCCTTGGAGACCCAGTACTTC. Translating it yields CASSKGKGPLETQYF.